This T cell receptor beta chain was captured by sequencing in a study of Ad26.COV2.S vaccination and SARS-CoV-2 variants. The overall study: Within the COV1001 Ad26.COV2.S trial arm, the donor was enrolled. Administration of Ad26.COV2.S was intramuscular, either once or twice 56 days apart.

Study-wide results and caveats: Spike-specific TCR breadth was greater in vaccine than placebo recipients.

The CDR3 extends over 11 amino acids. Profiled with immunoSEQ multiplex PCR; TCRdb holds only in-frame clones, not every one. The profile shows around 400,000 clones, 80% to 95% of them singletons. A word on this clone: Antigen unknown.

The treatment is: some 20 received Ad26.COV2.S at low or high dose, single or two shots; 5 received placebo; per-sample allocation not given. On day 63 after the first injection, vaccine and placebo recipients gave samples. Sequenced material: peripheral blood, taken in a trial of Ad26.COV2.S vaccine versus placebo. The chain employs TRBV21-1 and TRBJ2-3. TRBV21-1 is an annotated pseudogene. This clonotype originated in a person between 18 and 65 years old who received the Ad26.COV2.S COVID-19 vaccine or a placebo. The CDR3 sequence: CASRDRDTQYF. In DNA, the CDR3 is TGTGCCAGCAGGGATAGGGATACGCAGTATTTT.